Shown below are 26 T cell receptor beta chains from a single sample sequenced in a study of blood T cell repertoires in COVID-19. Produced via immunoSEQ multiplex PCR; TCRdb's table is partial and in-frame only. Of almost 200,000 clones listed, approximately 80% were seen once; the top ten hold about 0.91%. Sequences were obtained from peripheral blood. These receptors were obtained from a man in his sixties with COVID-19, enrolled during active disease.

J is TRBJ1-2 and V is TRBV19; D possibly corresponds to TRBD1 (5 bases). CDR1 and CDR2 (germline): LNHDA, SQIVND (reference sequence). This CDR3 has 16 amino acids. With 4 bases removed from V and 4 bases from J, the gap between germline ends came to 19 bases. CDR3: CASSSLWQGSSYGYTF. The CDR3 DNA follows: TGTGCCAGTAGTAGCCTCTGGCAGGGCTCATCCTATGGCTACACCTTC.

This rearrangement joins TRBV11-2 to TRBJ1-1, with D possibly TRBD1 on 5 matching bases. The CDR3 is 16 amino acids. CDR1 is SGHAT, CDR2 FQNNGV, per germline. Trimming pared 5 bases from V and 6 bases from J, leaving 22 bases between. This CDR3 reads CASSLTGGTIFAEAFF. DNA for the CDR3: TGTGCCAGCAGCCTAACCGGCGGGACCATTTTCGCTGAAGCTTTCTTT.

The V gene is TRBV7-9, the J gene TRBJ2-1; 10 nucleotides align to TRBD2. In germline, CDR1 is SEHNR, CDR2 FQNEAQ (reference sequence). V was clipped by 2 bases and J by 0 bases; unmatched bases: 7. The CDR3 has 18 residues. The CDR3 DNA sequence: TGTGCCAGCAGCTTAACTAGCGGGGTTATAAGCTCCTACAATGAGCAGTTCTTC. It translates to CASSLTSGVISSYNEQFF.

V and J are TRBV5-4 and TRBJ1-2; D call uncertain. The V gene lost 0 bases and the J gene lost 0 bases, with 6 bases spanning the gap. Germline V lookup: CDR1 SGHNT, CDR2 YYREEE (reference sequence). This CDR3 region has 14 residues. CDR3 coding DNA: TGTGCCAGCAGCTTGGAGCCGACTAACTATGGCTACACCTTC. Its translation is CASSLEPTNYGYTF.

The rearrangement joins TRBV5-6 to TRBJ2-7; 12 bases agree with TRBD1. CDR3 size: 15 residues. V gave up 3 bases and J gave up 0 bases; unmatched junction bases: 1. Per the germline V gene, CDR1 is SGHDT and CDR2 is YYEEEE. CDR3 DNA: TGTGCCAGCAGCTGGGACAGGGGGCGCTCCTACGAGCAGTACTTC. The encoded protein is CASSWDRGRSYEQYF.

The rearrangement joins TRBV7-9 to TRBJ2-7, with TRBD1 matching over 8 bases. Germline V gene lookup returns CDR1 SEHNR and CDR2 FQNEAQ (reference sequence). Trimming took 6 bases from V and 0 from J; bases not matched to a gene: 4. The CDR3 totals 14 residues. The CDR3 sequence: CASRLTGDSYEQYF. Here the CDR3 DNA reads TGTGCCAGCAGATTGACAGGGGACTCCTACGAGCAGTACTTC. The whole variable domain, remainder taken from reference TRBV7-9 and TRBJ2-7, is DTGVSQNPRHKITKRGQNVTFRCDPISEHNRLYWYRQTLGQGPEFLTYFQNEAQLEKSRLLSDRFSAERPKGSFSTLEIQRTEQGDSAMYLCASRLTGDSYEQYFGPGTRLTVT.

The chain uses TRBV18 and TRBJ1-4; no clear D. V lost 8 bases, J lost 8 bases, and 15 bases lay in between. The CDR3 has 13 residues. Germline V gene lookup returns CDR1 KGHSH and CDR2 LQKENI. The CDR3 DNA is TGTGCCAGCAGAATCAGAAGCGAGGAAAAACTGTTTTTT. Protein product: CASRIRSEEKLFF.

This clone showed up just once. The chain is built from TRBV7-3 and TRBJ2-2, with a tentative D call TRBD2 (6 bases). CDR3 length equals 14 residues. The germline V and J ends were trimmed by 1 base and 3 bases, with 6 bases remaining between them. Germline-derived CDR1 and CDR2 are SGHTA and FQGTGA. CDR3 in amino acids: CASSLRGDTGELFF. The DNA for the CDR3 is TGTGCCAGCAGCTTAAGGGGGGACACCGGGGAGCTGTTTTTT.

This chain connects TRBV6-1 to TRBJ1-5; D is unresolved. Germline V CDR1 and CDR2: MNHNS, SASEGT. The ends were cut back, 2 bases at V and 4 bases at J, with 6 bases in the middle. This CDR3 has 13 amino acids. The CDR3 DNA is TGTGCCAGCAGTGAATTACTAAATCAGCCCCAGCATTTT. This translates into CASSELLNQPQHF.

The rearrangement uses TRBV7-2 and TRBJ1-1; D ambiguous. CDR3 size: 14 residues. Trimming left V 1 base short and J 0 bases short, with 6 bases between. Germline CDR1 reads SGHTA; CDR2 reads FQGNSA. CDR3 bases: TGTGCCAGCAGCTTAGACGCAGTGAACACTGAAGCTTTCTTT. As protein: CASSLDAVNTEAFF.

The gene calls are TRBV11-2 and TRBJ2-7; D may be TRBD2 (7 bases). This CDR3 has 14 residues. The ends were cut back, 1 base at V and 5 bases at J, with 12 bases in the middle. The germline gives CDR1 SGHAT, CDR2 FQNNGV. CDR3 sequence: CASSLAGGGDEQYF. The DNA for the CDR3 is TGTGCCAGCAGCTTAGCCGGAGGGGGGGACGAGCAGTACTTC. The whole variable domain, filled in from reference TRBV11-2 and TRBJ2-7, reads EAGVAQSPRYKIIEKRQSVAFWCNPISGHATLYWYQQILGQGPKLLIQFQNNGVVDDSQLPKDRFSAERLKGVDSTLKIQPAKLEDSAVYLCASSLAGGGDEQYFGPGTRLTVT.

This chain links TRBV13 with TRBJ2-7; 12 nucleotides align to TRBD2. V shed 5 bases, J shed 5 bases, and the junction held 4 bases outside the gene matches. Germline values: CDR1 PRHDT, CDR2 FYEKMQ (reference sequence). This CDR3 has 14 amino acids. The CDR3 DNA follows: TGTGCCAGCAGCCGGACTAGCGGGATCCACGAGCAGTACTTC. It encodes CASSRTSGIHEQYF.

CDR3 DNA sequence: TGTGCCACCAGTGATTACGGGACAGGGAACTTCGGGCGGCAGTTCTTC. Residues: CATSDYGTGNFGRQFF. The genes are TRBV24-1 and TRBJ2-1; TRBD1 matches at 9 bases. Germline trimming cut 2 bases from V and 12 bases from J; bases unmatched to any gene: 13. Germline CDR1 is KGHDR and CDR2 is SFDVKD. The CDR3 is 16 amino acids.

This clone was seen a handful of times. The chain links TRBV30 to TRBJ1-1, with TRBD1 matching over 8 bases. The germline V gene has CDR1 GTSNPN and CDR2 SVGIG (reference sequence). Trimming at V came to 3 bases and at J to 3 bases, leaving 9 bases not matched to a gene. This CDR3 comprises 15 residues. The CDR3 nucleotides are TGTGCCTGGAGGGGTAACAGGGGGTGGGACACTGAAGCTTTCTTT. Translating it yields CAWRGNRGWDTEAFF.

This chain uses TRBV5-1 with TRBJ2-3; 10 nucleotides agree with TRBD2. Trimming took 3 bases from V and 3 from J; bases not matched to a gene: 7. The CDR3 length is 16 residues. CDR1 and CDR2 from the germline V gene are SGHRS and YFSETQ. As DNA, the CDR3 is TGCGCCAGCAGCTCGGCTAGCGGGAGACGAACAGATACGCAGTATTTT. Its protein is CASSSASGRRTDTQYF.

The chain joins TRBV7-2 to TRBJ2-3; 8 bases align to TRBD1. V lost 3 bases, J lost 0 bases, and 14 bases stayed unmatched. Per the germline V gene, CDR1 is SGHTA and CDR2 is FQGNSA. The CDR3 is 19 residues long. CDR3 residues: CASSFPSGQVLPSTDTQYF. The CDR3 coding sequence is TGTGCCAGCAGCTTCCCATCGGGACAGGTCTTACCTAGCACAGATACGCAGTATTTT.

The chain uses TRBV7-9 and TRBJ1-1, with D maybe TRBD1 (6 bases). The CDR3 has 14 residues. In germline, CDR1 is SEHNR, CDR2 FQNEAQ (reference sequence). Trimming removed 6 bases at V and 2 bases at J, with 13 bases between. CDR3 residues: CASRSGTFNTEAFF. The CDR3 region has the DNA TGTGCCAGCAGATCCGGGACATTTAACACTGAAGCTTTCTTT.

CDR3 in amino acids: CASSLGQGGSYEQYF. As DNA, the CDR3 is TGCGCCAGCAGCCTAGGACAGGGGGGCTCCTACGAGCAGTACTTC. The gene calls are TRBV5-1 and TRBJ2-7, with TRBD1 identical over 10 bases. The CDR3 runs to 15 residues. From germline, CDR1 is SGHRS and CDR2 YFSETQ. Trimming removed 4 bases from V and 0 bases from J; junction bases left unmatched: 4.

V is TRBV28 and J is TRBJ2-3; 9 bases are shared with TRBD2. This CDR3 is built from 17 residues. Germline assignment: CDR1 MDHEN and CDR2 SYDVKM. J was trimmed by 0 bases and V by 4 bases; bases with no gene match: 8. The CDR3 nucleotides read TGTGCCAGCAGTTCGCCGGGACTAGCAGCTAGCACAGATACGCAGTATTTT. This gives the protein CASSSPGLAASTDTQYF.

V and J are TRBV28 and TRBJ1-5, with 7 bases lining up with TRBD1. This CDR3 has 16 residues. The V and J ends lost 2 bases and 3 bases, in that order; junction bases with no gene match: 7. Germline V gives CDR1 MDHEN, CDR2 SYDVKM. Here the CDR3 reads CASSLPGTVINQPQHF. The CDR3 DNA reads as TGTGCCAGCAGTTTACCGGGGACAGTCATCAATCAGCCCCAGCATTTT. Together with reference TRBV28 and TRBJ1-5, the CDR3 gives the full variable domain: DVKVTQSSRYLVKRTGEKVFLECVQDMDHENMFWYRQDPGLGLRLIYFSYDVKMKEKGDIPEGYSVSREKKERFSLILESASTNQTSMYLCASSLPGTVINQPQHFGDGTRLSIL.

This clone was counted only a few times. The chain uses TRBV5-1 and TRBJ1-1, with D uncertain. V shed 3 bases and J shed 8 bases, with 14 bases lying between them. Germline CDR1 reads SGHRS; CDR2 reads YFSETQ. This CDR3 contains 13 residues. The DNA of the CDR3 is TGCGCCAGCAGCTCCCGGGAGGGCGGAGAAGCTTTCTTT. Protein: CASSSREGGEAFF.

The CDR3 region is CAWSVRGLAGVGLSYEQYF. CDR3 in DNA: TGTGCCTGGAGTGTAAGGGGACTAGCGGGAGTGGGACTCTCCTACGAGCAGTACTTC. V gene TRBV30 combines with J gene TRBJ2-7, with 14 bases matching TRBD2. V lost 0 bases, J lost 0 bases, and 10 bases stayed unmatched. The CDR3 loop spans 19 amino acids. Looked up from germline, CDR1 is GTSNPN and CDR2 is SVGIG (reference sequence).

V and J are TRBV5-1 and TRBJ2-2; a weak D match, TRBD1 (5 bases). Trimming took off 7 bases at V and 1 base at J, with 11 bases between the two ends. The CDR3 totals 14 residues. Germline-derived CDR1 and CDR2 are SGHRS and YFSETQ. The CDR3 nucleotides are TGCGCCAGCTTTCTTACAGGGAACACCGGGGAGCTGTTTTTT. Amino acid sequence: CASFLTGNTGELFF.

V is TRBV29-1 and J is TRBJ1-1; 9 bases are shared with TRBD1. Germline CDR1 reads SQVTM; CDR2 reads ANQGSEA. V was clipped by 5 bases and J by 2 bases; unmatched bases: 3. This CDR3 has 13 residues. In DNA form, the CDR3 reads TGCAGCGTTAGGGACAGGGATAACACTGAAGCTTTCTTT. Translation gives CSVRDRDNTEAFF.

The chain recombines TRBV30 with TRBJ2-5; D is unresolved. The germline V gene encodes CDR1 GTSNPN and CDR2 SVGIG (reference sequence). The V and J ends lost 1 base and 5 bases respectively, with 8 bases between them. This CDR3 region has 12 residues. CDR3 sequence: CAWSAVRETQYF. CDR3 DNA: TGTGCCTGGAGTGCGGTGAGGGAGACCCAGTACTTC.

The V gene is TRBV20-1, the J gene TRBJ1-1; D not resolved. Germline V gives CDR1 DFQATT, CDR2 SNEGSKA (reference sequence). The CDR3 sequence is 14 residues long. V gave up 3 bases and J gave up 5 bases, with 16 bases separating them. CDR3 sequence: CSASLSSGITEAFF. As DNA, the CDR3 is TGCAGTGCTAGTCTGTCGTCGGGGATAACTGAAGCTTTCTTT.